This is a list of T cell receptor beta chains from one sample in a study of blood T cell repertoires in COVID-19. The repertoire was sequenced with immunoSEQ multiplex PCR; TCRdb's copy has only in-frame clones and lacks some. Here the sample spans roughly 250,000 clones, roughly 84% being singletons. Source material: peripheral blood. These receptors originate from a woman between 40 and 55 years old with active or convalescent COVID-19. Both conserved end residues are part of each CDR3. Some rows have no size entry. The others give once, few or many, or a class for an expanded clone.

clone_size j_call v_call cdr3_aa
. TRBJ2-2 TRBV6-5 CASSKGGANTGELFF
few TRBJ2-3 TRBV30 CAWSERGGGDTQYF
few TRBJ1-5 TRBV5-1 CASSLGGDQPQHF
. TRBJ1-1 TRBV5-4 CASSLGGGRGRTEAFF
. TRBJ2-2 TRBV29-1 CSATPGGGELFF
. TRBJ2-4 TRBV10-2 CASGTSGGAPLAKNIQYF
few TRBJ2-5 TRBV30 CAWNTGGAFQETQYF
. TRBJ1-5 TRBV29-1 CSVEVGSGSNQPQHF
few TRBJ2-5 TRBV15 CATSSRDRGLETQYF
. TRBJ2-5 TRBV29-1 CSVGLAVETQYF
. TRBJ1-1 TRBV20-1 CSVRTEFEAFF
. TRBJ2-2 TRBV7-9 CASSSGRLAGGNGELFF
. TRBJ2-1 TRBV7-9 CASSPAGGTSYNEQFF
. TRBJ2-2 TRBV10-3 CATLGRGGAGELFF
once TRBJ2-5 TRBV18 CASSPPSRGTQYF
. TRBJ1-2 TRBV7-9 CASSFRQGALGPGYTF
once TRBJ1-2 TRBV28 CATETGLAGGYGYTF
. TRBJ1-1 TRBV21-1 CASSKGLDSRYTEAFF
. TRBJ2-5 TRBV19 CASSAPYQETQYF
few TRBJ1-5 TRBV7-9 CASSSEGGSNQPQHF
. TRBJ2-1 TRBV9 CASSSTGGSYNEQFF
. TRBJ2-2 TRBV7-3 CASSLPLAGGDTGELFF
. TRBJ2-1 TRBV29-1 CSVALAPYNEQFF
. TRBJ1-4 TRBV4-1 CASSRTRGEKNEKLFF
. TRBJ1-5 TRBV12-5 CASGFQGGRQPQHF
once TRBJ2-5 TRBV5-6 CASSFGPTLQETQYF
once TRBJ1-1 TRBV6-5 CASRETGVPEAFF
. TRBJ2-1 TRBV9 CASSLLAGGNRNEQFF
. TRBJ1-2 TRBV11-2 CASSPGGGYTF
few TRBJ2-5 TRBV19 CASSMEGAGETQYF
few TRBJ1-2 TRBV6-1 CASSENSGGYNGYTF
. TRBJ1-6 TRBV7-9 CASSPSTGWSPLHF
. TRBJ1-2 TRBV27 CASSQTGAGGYTF
. TRBJ1-4 TRBV4-1 CASSLKGPGDGYKTNEKLFF
. TRBJ1-2 TRBV7-2 CASTPIGGPYGYTF
. TRBJ1-1 TRBV30 CAWSVPPGRKAFF
. TRBJ2-7 TRBV30 CAWIGDSNYEQYF
. TRBJ2-2 TRBV11-3 CASSLDSANTGELFF
. TRBJ2-2 TRBV3-1/TRBV3-2 CASSRGPGGTGELFF
. TRBJ2-3 TRBV30 CAGETSGVTDTQYF
. TRBJ1-2 TRBV7-2 CASSLVGHSNYGYTF
. TRBJ1-1 TRBV3-1/TRBV3-2 CASSPTGVTEAFF
once TRBJ1-1 TRBV19 CASTRDRGHTEAFF
. TRBJ2-7 TRBV7-9 CASSLSGGYEQYF
once TRBJ2-1 TRBV2 CASRGGLAGSNEQFF
few TRBJ2-1 TRBV4-2 CASSQISGVSYNEQFF
. TRBJ1-2 TRBV28 CASSTPTGGYGYTF
. TRBJ1-2 TRBV6-5 CASSILYGYTF
. TRBJ2-1 TRBV10-1 CASSESQGAYNEQFF
. TRBJ1-5 TRBV12-3/TRBV12-4 CASSRLEQPQHF
once TRBJ2-2 TRBV6-5 CARERAGGETGELFF
. TRBJ1-6 TRBV5-1 CASSLRDRGAHLHF
. TRBJ2-2 TRBV7-3 CASSRDQGTASTGELFF
. TRBJ1-2 TRBV9 CASSVGGGEIYGYTF
. TRBJ2-4 TRBV5-6 CASSLERLAVKNIQYF
few TRBJ2-1 TRBV20-1 CSARLANEQFF